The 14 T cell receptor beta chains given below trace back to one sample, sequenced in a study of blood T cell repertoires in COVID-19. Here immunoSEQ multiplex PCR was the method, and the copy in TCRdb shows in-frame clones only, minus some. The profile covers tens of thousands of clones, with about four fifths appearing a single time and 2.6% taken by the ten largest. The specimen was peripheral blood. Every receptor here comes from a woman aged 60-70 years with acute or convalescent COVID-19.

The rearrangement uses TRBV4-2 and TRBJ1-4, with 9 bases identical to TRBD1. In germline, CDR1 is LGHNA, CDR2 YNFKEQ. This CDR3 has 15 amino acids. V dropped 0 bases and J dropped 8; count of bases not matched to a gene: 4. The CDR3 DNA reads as TGTGCCAGCAGCCAAGACCGGACAGGGGTCGAAAAACTGTTTTTT. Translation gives CASSQDRTGVEKLFF.

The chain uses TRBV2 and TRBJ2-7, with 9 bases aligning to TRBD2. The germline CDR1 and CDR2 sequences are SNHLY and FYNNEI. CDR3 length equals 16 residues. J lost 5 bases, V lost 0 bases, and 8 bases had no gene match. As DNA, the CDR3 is TGTGCCAGCAGTGAAGCCGGCCTAGCGGGGTCCCACGAGCAGTACTTC. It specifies CASSEAGLAGSHEQYF.

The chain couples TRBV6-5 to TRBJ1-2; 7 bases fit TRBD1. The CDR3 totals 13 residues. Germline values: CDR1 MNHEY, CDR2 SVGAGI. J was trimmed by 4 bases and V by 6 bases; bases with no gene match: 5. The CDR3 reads CASRAAGGYGYTF. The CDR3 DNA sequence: TGTGCCAGCAGGGCGGCAGGGGGCTATGGCTACACCTTC.

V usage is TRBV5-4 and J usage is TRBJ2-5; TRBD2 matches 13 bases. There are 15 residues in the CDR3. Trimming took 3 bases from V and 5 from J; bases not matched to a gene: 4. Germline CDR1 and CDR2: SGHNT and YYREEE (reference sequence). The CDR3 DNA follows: TGTGCCAGCAGCTCCAGGACTAGCGGGAGTGAGACCCAGTACTTC. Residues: CASSSRTSGSETQYF.

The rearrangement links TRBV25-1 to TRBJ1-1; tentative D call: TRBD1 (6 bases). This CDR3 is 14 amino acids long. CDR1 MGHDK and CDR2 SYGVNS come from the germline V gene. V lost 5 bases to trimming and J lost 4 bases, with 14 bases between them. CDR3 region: CASSKRTGSTEAFF. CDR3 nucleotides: TGTGCCAGCAGTAAGAGAACAGGGAGCACTGAAGCTTTCTTT.

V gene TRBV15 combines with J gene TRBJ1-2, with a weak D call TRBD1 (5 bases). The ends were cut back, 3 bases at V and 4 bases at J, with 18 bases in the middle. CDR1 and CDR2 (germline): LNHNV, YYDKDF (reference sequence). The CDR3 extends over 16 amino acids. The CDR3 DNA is TGTGCCACCAGCAGCTCTGACAGTATCCCCATCTATGGCTACACCTTC. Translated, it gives CATSSSDSIPIYGYTF. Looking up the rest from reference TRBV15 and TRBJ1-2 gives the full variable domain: DAMVIQNPRYQVTQFGKPVTLSCSQTLNHNVMYWYQQKSSQAPKLLFHYYDKDFNNEADTPDNFQSRRPNTSFCFLDIRSPGLGDTAMYLCATSSSDSIPIYGYTFGSGTRLTVV.

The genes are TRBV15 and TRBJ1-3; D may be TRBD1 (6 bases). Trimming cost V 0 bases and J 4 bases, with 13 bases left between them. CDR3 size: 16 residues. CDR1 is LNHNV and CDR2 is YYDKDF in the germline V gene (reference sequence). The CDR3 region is CATSRDNRVTGNTIYF. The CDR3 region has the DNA TGTGCCACCAGCAGAGATAACAGGGTGACGGGAAACACCATATATTTT.

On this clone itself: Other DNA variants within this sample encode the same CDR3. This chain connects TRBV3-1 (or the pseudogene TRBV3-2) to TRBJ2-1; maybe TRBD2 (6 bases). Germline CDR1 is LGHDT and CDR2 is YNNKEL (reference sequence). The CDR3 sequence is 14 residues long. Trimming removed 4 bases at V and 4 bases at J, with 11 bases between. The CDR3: CASSPGLLYNEQFF. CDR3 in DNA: TGTGCCAGCAGCCCGGGACTTCTGTACAATGAGCAGTTCTTC.

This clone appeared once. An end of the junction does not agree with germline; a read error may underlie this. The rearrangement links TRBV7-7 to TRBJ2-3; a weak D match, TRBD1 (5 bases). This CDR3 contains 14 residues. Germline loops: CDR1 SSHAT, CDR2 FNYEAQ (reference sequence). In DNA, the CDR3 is TGTGCTAGCAGCCCGGGTTCAGGGATAGATACGCAGTATTTT. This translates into CASSPGSGIDTQYF.

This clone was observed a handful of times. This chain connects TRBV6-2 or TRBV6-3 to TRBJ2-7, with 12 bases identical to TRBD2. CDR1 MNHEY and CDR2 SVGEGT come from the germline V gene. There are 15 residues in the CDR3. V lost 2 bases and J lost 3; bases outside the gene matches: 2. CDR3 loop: CASSYASGRDYEQYF. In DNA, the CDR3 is TGTGCCAGCAGTTACGCTAGCGGGAGGGACTACGAGCAGTACTTC.

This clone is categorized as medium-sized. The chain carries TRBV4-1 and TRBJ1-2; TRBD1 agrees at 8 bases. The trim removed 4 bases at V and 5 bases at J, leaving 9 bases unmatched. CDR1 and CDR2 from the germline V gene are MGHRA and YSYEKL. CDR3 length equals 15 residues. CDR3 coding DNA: TGCGCCAGCAGCCCTGACAGGGGAAGAGATTATGGCTACACCTTC. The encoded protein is CASSPDRGRDYGYTF.

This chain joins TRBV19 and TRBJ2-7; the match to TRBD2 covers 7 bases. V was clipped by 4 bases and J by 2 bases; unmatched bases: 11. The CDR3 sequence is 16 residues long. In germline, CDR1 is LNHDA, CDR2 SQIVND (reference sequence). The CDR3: CASSTGGSLGTYEQYF. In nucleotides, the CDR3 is TGTGCCAGTAGTACGGGAGGTTCCTTGGGGACCTACGAGCAGTACTTC.

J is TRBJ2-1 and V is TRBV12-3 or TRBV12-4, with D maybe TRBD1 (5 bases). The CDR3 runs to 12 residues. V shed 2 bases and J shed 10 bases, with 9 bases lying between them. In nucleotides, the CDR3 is TGTGCCAGCAGTTTAATTGCAGGGGAGCAGTTCTTC. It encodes CASSLIAGEQFF.

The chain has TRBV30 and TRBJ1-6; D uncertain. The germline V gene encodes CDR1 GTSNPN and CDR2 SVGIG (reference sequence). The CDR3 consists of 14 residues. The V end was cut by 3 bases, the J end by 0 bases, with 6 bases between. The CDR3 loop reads CAWRLSSYNSPLHF. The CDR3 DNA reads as TGTGCCTGGAGGCTTAGCTCCTATAATTCACCCCTCCACTTT.